The clone carrying this T cell receptor beta chain was detected a few times. This entry comes from a study of blood T cell repertoires in COVID-19. In the study overall: Whether acute or convalescent, the COVID-19 samples came from the United States, Italy and Spain. The analysed material was cDNA or gDNA that came from T cells, B-cell-depleted T cells, or PBMCs.

As processed by the authors: Using reference gene primer amplification, nucleated cell counts were estimated. Clones were sequenced by immunoSEQ multiplex PCR, and TCRdb holds only the in-frame ones, with some missing. V and J calls and clone size follow that table, whereas D and trimming were derived from the DNA. The sample lists over 75,000 clones; 70% to 90% were seen once. Germline CDR1 reads MNHEY; CDR2 reads SMNVEV (reference sequence). CDR3 length: 14 amino acids. The V gene lost 6 bases and the J gene lost 2 bases, with 11 bases spanning the gap. This chain uses TRBV27 with TRBJ2-1, with a tentative D call TRBD2 (6 bases). Input material: peripheral blood. The clonotype comes from a woman over 75 with acute or convalescent COVID-19. CDR3 in DNA: TGTGCCAGCAGCGGGAGTGATACCTACAATGAGCAGTTCTTC. Translating it yields CASSGSDTYNEQFF.